The 4 T cell receptor beta chains given below trace back to one sample, sequenced in a study of T cells in Graves' hyperthyroidism and ophthalmopathy. Using RNA transcripts as the source, TCR beta CDR3 regions were amplified. With the HTBI primer set, the TCR CDR3 went through a first round of RT-PCR. TCRdb ran MiXCR on the multiplex PCR reads and lists one entry per CDR3 protein. The sample records about 640,000 distinct CDR3 sequences, less than 25% being singletons. Specimen: blood. The receptor set was obtained from a man aged 25 to 40 with Graves' ophthalmopathy.

This clonotype has more than one count but fewer than ten. The V and J genes are TRBV7-2 and TRBJ1-1, with 9 nucleotides matching TRBD1. V lost 4 bases and J lost 3; bases outside the gene matches: 18. CDR1 and CDR2 from the germline V gene are SGHTA and FQGNSA. The CDR3 is made up of 19 amino acids. CDR3 in amino acids: CASSSITGTGKVRDTEAFF. The CDR3 DNA reads as TGTGCCAGCAGCTCTATTACCGGGACAGGGAAGGTCCGGGACACTGAAGCTTTCTTT.

As to this clonotype: The junction differs from germline at one of its ends, possibly a read error. The chain recombines TRBV19 with TRBJ1-1, with 7 bases matching TRBD1. This CDR3 is built from 15 residues. Germline values: CDR1 LNHDA, CDR2 SQIVND (reference sequence). This CDR3 is CASSQPGQLNTEALF. The CDR3 DNA follows: TGTGCCAGTAGTCAACCGGGACAGCTGAACACTGAAGCTCTCTTT.

The V call is TRBV4-1, the J call TRBJ2-7; 8 bases match TRBD2. Trimming took 3 bases from V and 0 from J; bases not matched to a gene: 10. This CDR3 contains 17 residues. CDR1 is MGHRA and CDR2 is YSYEKL in the germline V gene. CDR3 sequence: CASSQDLTSANSYEQYF. CDR3 in DNA: TGCGCCAGCAGCCAGGACTTGACTAGCGCAAACTCCTACGAGCAGTACTTC.

This clonotype was observed a handful of times. The V gene is TRBV5-1, the J gene TRBJ2-7; D is possibly TRBD1 (6 bases). The CDR3 is 14 amino acids. CDR1 and CDR2 from the germline V gene are SGHRS and YFSETQ. Trimming stripped 1 base from V and 4 bases from J, with 12 bases between. Here the CDR3 DNA reads TGCGCCAGCAGCTTGCCGGACAGACCATACGAGCAGTACTTC. It is translated as CASSLPDRPYEQYF.